A single sample gave rise to the 29 T cell receptor beta chains below, sequenced in a study of CD8 T cells in ankylosing spondylitis. TCRdb processed the 5' RACE reads anew with MiXCR; each CDR3 protein has one entry. The sample shows 200,000 or so distinct CDR3 sequences, roughly 18% of them seen only once. The material sequenced was blood, either unsorted or a sorted T cell fraction (not recorded which). These receptors were taken from a male donor aged 10-35 years with ankylosing spondylitis or in good health (not recorded which).

In this sample, this clonotype turned up many times. The chain employs TRBV6-5 and TRBJ2-3, with D possibly being TRBD1 (5 bases). The CDR3 spans 15 residues. The germline CDR1 and CDR2 sequences are MNHEY and SVGAGI. With 5 bases removed from V and 2 bases from J, the gap between germline ends came to 14 bases. Here the CDR3 DNA reads TGTGCCAGCAGTGAATTCGACAGAACCACAGATACGCAGTATTTT. It codes for CASSEFDRTTDTQYF.

This clonotype was counted many times. The chain employs TRBV12-3 or TRBV12-4 and TRBJ2-1, with TRBD1 matching over 7 bases. Trimming cost V 6 bases and J 4 bases; bases outside gene matches: 6. The CDR3 loop spans 14 amino acids. CDR3 sequence reads: CASRGQAKYNEQFF. The CDR3 DNA is TGTGCCAGCAGAGGACAGGCAAAATACAATGAGCAGTTCTTC.

There are a few counts of this clonotype. The chain combines TRBV29-1 with TRBJ2-1; 7 nucleotides line up with TRBD1. The CDR3 is 13 residues long. V trimming: 6 bases; J trimming: 9 bases; junction bases outside the gene matches: 11. Germline V gene lookup returns CDR1 SQVTM and CDR2 ANQGSEA. CDR3: CSVLRDSKVEQFF. The DNA of the CDR3 is TGCAGCGTACTCAGGGACAGTAAAGTTGAGCAGTTCTTC.

Many counts were recorded for this clonotype. This chain links TRBV11-2 with TRBJ2-5; 10 bases line up with TRBD2. V gave up 1 base and J gave up 5 bases; unmatched junction bases: 7. The germline gives CDR1 SGHAT, CDR2 FQNNGV. This CDR3 is 16 amino acids long. CDR3 protein: CASSLGASGSVETQYF. For the CDR3, the DNA is TGTGCCAGCAGCTTAGGCGCTAGCGGGAGTGTGGAGACCCAGTACTTC.

This clonotype was observed at least ten times. V usage is TRBV20-1 and J usage is TRBJ2-7; D is undetermined. Germline CDR1 and CDR2: DFQATT and SNEGSKA (reference sequence). The CDR3 covers 14 residues. Trimming removed 6 bases from V and 1 base from J, with 16 bases in between. The CDR3 nucleotides are TGCAGTGCCAACCCGTTGGGTGGGTCCTACGAGCAGTACTTC. It codes for CSANPLGGSYEQYF.

The J gene is TRBJ2-7, the V gene TRBV19; D is uncertain. The V gene's germline CDR1 is LNHDA and CDR2 SQIVND (reference sequence). The CDR3 loop spans 13 amino acids. Trimming shortened V by 3 bases and J by 2 bases, and 8 bases separated the two germline ends. CDR3 residues: CASSIGETYEQYF. For the CDR3, the DNA is TGTGCCAGTAGTATTGGGGAAACCTACGAGCAGTACTTC.

This clonotype came up many times. The chain carries TRBV28 and TRBJ2-5; 10 bases map to TRBD1. With 4 bases clipped from V and 2 bases from J, the junction kept 4 bases outside the gene matches. This CDR3 has 15 amino acids. CDR1 is MDHEN, CDR2 SYDVKM, per germline. The CDR3 region has the DNA TGTGCCAGCAGTTCCCGGGACAGGGGACAAGAGACCCAGTACTTC. Its translation is CASSSRDRGQETQYF.

This clonotype was seen only a few times. This chain connects TRBV7-2 to TRBJ2-5; the D gene is possibly TRBD2 (5 bases). The CDR3 spans 14 residues. The V end was cut by 3 bases, the J end by 1 base, with 9 bases between. Germline CDR1 SGHTA, CDR2 FQGNSA. CDR3 DNA: TGTGCCAGCAGCTTCGGGGTAGTCCAAGAGACCCAGTACTTC. It codes for CASSFGVVQETQYF.

This clonotype was seen repeatedly, ten times or more. CDR3 sequence reads: CSARALNTEAFF. The CDR3 DNA sequence: TGCAGTGCTAGAGCTCTGAACACTGAAGCTTTCTTT. This chain joins TRBV20-1 and TRBJ1-1; D is ambiguous. The CDR3 has 12 residues. Germline CDR1 and CDR2: DFQATT and SNEGSKA (reference sequence). With 1 base removed from V and 0 bases from J, the gap between germline ends came to 3 bases.

Comment on this clonotype: This may be a read error: a much more frequent sequence differs by one nucleotide. The rearrangement uses TRBV30 and TRBJ2-2; D is unresolved. The CDR3 totals 13 residues. Germline V gene lookup returns CDR1 GTSNPN and CDR2 SVGIG (reference sequence). CDR3 amino acids: CAWNQKNSGELFF. DNA of the CDR3: TGTGCCTGGAACCAAAAGAACTCCGGGGAGCTGTTTTTT.

This clonotype appeared many times. The chain is built from TRBV20-1 and TRBJ2-1; possible D gene TRBD2, 5 bases. The germline V and J ends were trimmed by 0 bases and 8 bases, with 20 bases remaining between them. The V gene's germline CDR1 is DFQATT and CDR2 SNEGSKA (reference sequence). The CDR3 totals 16 residues. CDR3 in DNA: TGCAGTGCTAGAGATCACGGGCTTCCCCTAGCCCATGAGCAGTTCTTC. Protein: CSARDHGLPLAHEQFF.

In this sample, this clonotype turned up many times. V gene TRBV6-5 combines with J gene TRBJ1-1; 7 bases agree with TRBD1. This CDR3 has 14 residues. Germline V gene lookup returns CDR1 MNHEY and CDR2 SVGAGI. The V and J ends lost 6 bases and 5 bases, in that order; junction bases with no gene match: 9. CDR3 bases: TGTGCCAGCAGAACCGACAGGGTGGGGACTGAAGCTTTCTTT. Amino acids: CASRTDRVGTEAFF.

The V call is TRBV20-1, the J call TRBJ2-4; the D is unclear. Trimming removed 8 bases from V and 9 bases from J, with 23 bases in between. Germline values: CDR1 DFQATT, CDR2 SNEGSKA (reference sequence). There are 14 residues in the CDR3. The CDR3 region has the DNA TGCAGTCCTACCCGAACTCCAGGTCGTGGCATTCAGTACTTC. This codes for CSPTRTPGRGIQYF.

This clonotype was counted many times. The rearrangement uses TRBV10-3 and TRBJ1-1, with 8 bases lining up with TRBD1. CDR3 length equals 17 residues. Trimming took 2 bases from V and 2 from J; bases not matched to a gene: 10. Germline CDR1 and CDR2: ENHRY and SYGVKD. CDR3 DNA sequence: TGTGCCATCAGTGAGGGAGATACCGGGACAGGCAACACTGAAGCTTTCTTT. Its protein product is CAISEGDTGTGNTEAFF.

This clonotype was counted ten times or more. This rearrangement joins TRBV10-3 to TRBJ1-2; tentatively, D is TRBD1 (6 bases). V lost 8 bases to trimming and J lost 7 bases, with 17 bases between them. Per germline, CDR1 ENHRY and CDR2 SYGVKD. There are 13 residues in the CDR3. The DNA of the CDR3 is TGTGCCATCGCCAGGGGAGGGCTCTCTGGCTACACCTTC. It specifies CAIARGGLSGYTF.

This clonotype was found many times. This rearrangement joins TRBV29-1 to TRBJ2-7; no firm D call. V was clipped by 4 bases and J by 1 base, with 8 bases between them. The CDR3 covers 12 residues. The V gene's germline CDR1 is SQVTM and CDR2 ANQGSEA. CDR3 region: CSVVLNSYEQYF. For the CDR3, the DNA is TGCAGCGTTGTTTTGAATTCCTACGAGCAGTACTTC.

This clonotype was observed at least ten times. The chain links TRBV6-1 to TRBJ2-5; 12 bases map to TRBD1. Germline V gene sequence: CDR1 MNHNS, CDR2 SASEGT. Trimming removed 6 bases from V and 7 bases from J; junction bases left unmatched: 6. The length of the CDR3 is 14 residues. The CDR3 loop is CASRPGQGATTQYF. CDR3 DNA sequence: TGTGCCAGCAGACCGGGACAGGGGGCGACGACCCAGTACTTC.

The table lists this clonotype with many counts. The chain recombines TRBV10-1 with TRBJ2-5; unclear D gene. This CDR3 spans 15 amino acids. The germline CDR1 and CDR2 sequences are WNHNN and SYGVQD (reference sequence). V dropped 0 bases and J dropped 4 bases, with 12 bases sitting between them. CDR3 sequence reads: CASSESNGPPETQYF. CDR3 sequence (DNA): TGCGCCAGCAGTGAGTCGAACGGCCCCCCAGAGACCCAGTACTTC.

Ten or more counts support this clonotype. The chain employs TRBV25-1 and TRBJ2-3; 12 nucleotides match TRBD2. Germline lookup yields CDR1 MGHDK and CDR2 SYGVNS. With 2 bases clipped from V and 5 bases from J, the junction kept 5 bases outside the gene matches. This CDR3 is built from 16 residues. CDR3 region: CASSERTSGRIDTQYF. Written as DNA, the CDR3 is TGTGCCAGCAGTGAAAGAACTAGCGGGAGGATAGATACGCAGTATTTT. The entire variable domain, with the rest obtained from reference TRBV25-1 and TRBJ2-3, is as follows: EADIYQTPRYLVIGTGKKITLECSQTMGHDKMYWYQQDPGMELHLIHYSYGVNSTEKGDLSSESTVSRIRTEHFPLTLESARPSHTSQYLCASSERTSGRIDTQYFGPGTRLTVL.

This clonotype appeared many times. This chain connects TRBV11-2 to TRBJ2-5; 11 nucleotides agree with TRBD2. Germline CDR1 and CDR2: SGHAT and FQNNGV. The CDR3 consists of 16 residues. V gave up 6 bases and J gave up 1 base; unmatched junction bases: 7. The CDR3 nucleotides are TGTGCCAGCAGGGCTTTGACTAGCGGGGTCCAAGAGACCCAGTACTTC. Its translation: CASRALTSGVQETQYF.

This clonotype was seen at least ten times. V is TRBV12-3 or TRBV12-4 and J is TRBJ1-1; D gene ambiguous. Trimming removed 1 base at V and 8 bases at J, with 8 bases between. This CDR3 spans 12 amino acids. The CDR3 protein is CASSLDALEAFF. CDR3 nucleotide sequence: TGTGCCAGCAGTTTAGACGCCTTAGAAGCTTTCTTT.

The V call is TRBV28, the J call TRBJ2-1, with D uncertain. Germline loops: CDR1 MDHEN, CDR2 SYDVKM. The CDR3 has 15 residues. V gave up 6 bases and J gave up 11 bases, with 23 bases separating them. CDR3 DNA: TGTGCCAGCAGACCTTCCGACGGGTTGGCAAAAAAGCAGTTCTTC. Its protein product is CASRPSDGLAKKQFF. Together with reference TRBV28 and TRBJ2-1, the CDR3 gives the full variable domain: DVKVTQSSRYLVKRTGEKVFLECVQDMDHENMFWYRQDPGLGLRLIYFSYDVKMKEKGDIPEGYSVSREKKERFSLILESASTNQTSMYLCASRPSDGLAKKQFFGPGTRLTVL.

This clonotype occurred a few times. The chain recombines TRBV6-4 with TRBJ1-2; a weak D match, TRBD1 (5 bases). The CDR3 runs to 14 residues. Deletions cut 2 bases from V and 8 bases from J, with 15 bases between. Germline CDR1 reads MRHNA; CDR2 reads SNTAGT. The CDR3, as DNA: TGTGCCAGCAGTGACGACACGTGGGGCTACGGCTACACCTTC. This codes for CASSDDTWGYGYTF.

This clonotype came up many times. CDR3: CASSQGPGHMNTEAFF. The DNA of the CDR3 is TGCGCCAGCAGCCAAGGGCCGGGACACATGAACACTGAAGCTTTCTTT. The rearrangement uses TRBV4-1 and TRBJ1-1; D is possibly TRBD1 (6 bases). Germline V gives CDR1 MGHRA, CDR2 YSYEKL. Trimming shortened V by 1 base and J by 0 bases, and 12 bases separated the two germline ends. CDR3 length: 16 amino acids.

This clonotype occurred many times. The V gene is TRBV20-1, the J gene TRBJ2-7, with 8 bases matching TRBD1. The V and J ends lost 1 base and 1 base, in that order; junction bases with no gene match: 3. The CDR3 covers 14 residues. The germline gives CDR1 DFQATT, CDR2 SNEGSKA (reference sequence). The CDR3 spells CSARGHRGSYEQYF. The CDR3 DNA is TGCAGTGCTAGAGGACACAGGGGGTCCTACGAGCAGTACTTC.

This clonotype was detected a few times. The rearrangement uses TRBV12-3 or TRBV12-4 and TRBJ1-1; the D gene is possibly TRBD1 (6 bases). The CDR3 length is 15 residues. The germline V and J ends were trimmed by 3 bases and 8 bases, with 19 bases remaining between them. For the CDR3, the DNA is TGTGCCAGCAGTTTCATTCATGGGGGCCTGAGGGAAGCTTTCTTT. This translates into CASSFIHGGLREAFF.

This clonotype was counted ten times or more. The rearrangement joins TRBV20-1 to TRBJ2-1; 14 positions match TRBD2. The CDR3 runs to 18 residues. Trimming cost V 5 bases and J 9 bases; bases outside gene matches: 18. The germline V gene has CDR1 DFQATT and CDR2 SNEGSKA (reference sequence). This CDR3 reads CSAEALTLGLAGVGEQFF. The CDR3 DNA reads as TGCAGTGCTGAAGCCTTAACGCTGGGACTAGCGGGAGTGGGTGAGCAGTTCTTC.

The gene calls are TRBV12-3 or TRBV12-4 and TRBJ2-7; D may match TRBD1 or TRBD2 (5 bases each). Between the trimmed V and J ends, which lost 1 base and 5 bases, there was a span of 6 bases. CDR3 size: 12 residues. Here the CDR3 reads CASSLVGHEQYF. The DNA for the CDR3 is TGTGCCAGCAGTTTAGTGGGACACGAGCAGTACTTC.

The J gene is TRBJ1-5, the V gene TRBV4-3, with 11 bases lining up with TRBD1. After removal of 4 bases from V and 7 bases from J, the junction contained 15 bases not matched to a gene. CDR1 and CDR2 (germline): LGHNA, YSLEER. The CDR3 has 18 amino acids. The CDR3, as DNA: TGCGCCAGCAGCCCAGCGCCCGGGACAGGGGGTGGTTGGCAGCCCCAGCATTTT. This encodes CASSPAPGTGGGWQPQHF.